Listed below are T cell receptor beta chains from one sample, sequenced in a study of PD-L1 blockade in urothelial cancer. Data came from immunoSEQ multiplex PCR; TCRdb stores just in-frame clones and leaves some out. The sample includes some 79,000 clones, about 80% of them seen just once. Sequencing was performed on PBMCs, taken around atezolizumab (anti-PD-L1) treatment. The source is a man in his 70s with urothelial cancer. Each CDR3 is given with its conserved first and last residue. Fields, in order: V gene, clone size, D gene, J gene, CDR3 protein, CDR3 DNA. The D gene is left open where the match is weak. Only some rows state a clone size, as once, few, many or a class for expanded clones.

>TRBV10-3|.|TRBD1|TRBJ1-2
CAISESKTGAGYTF
TGTGCCATCAGTGAGTCGAAGACAGGGGCGGGCTACACCTTC
>TRBV18|few|TRBD1|TRBJ2-1
CASSPAGTGVNEQFF
TGTGCCAGCTCACCTGCCGGGACAGGGGTGAATGAGCAGTTCTTC
>TRBV28|.|TRBD1|TRBJ2-2
CASSWGQGRGTGELFF
TGTGCCAGCAGTTGGGGACAGGGCCGAGGTACCGGGGAGCTGTTTTTT
>TRBV7-9|.|TRBD1|TRBJ1-4
CASSKDRGNEKLFF
TGTGCCAGCAGCAAGGACAGGGGTAATGAAAAACTGTTTTTT
>TRBV5-4|few|TRBD2|TRBJ2-3
CASRPRGVSTDTQYF
TGTGCCAGCAGGCCACGGGGGGTTAGCACAGATACGCAGTATTTT
>TRBV10-1|once|TRBD2|TRBJ2-5
CASSPSGGGETQYF
TGCGCCAGCTCGCCTAGCGGGGGAGGAGAGACCCAGTACTTC
>TRBV4-2|.|TRBD2|TRBJ2-7
CASSPLAGTDEQYF
TGTGCCAGCAGCCCCCTAGCGGGAACCGACGAGCAGTACTTC
>TRBV6-4|.|.|TRBJ2-3
CALVVSSTDTQYF
TGTGCTTTGGTGGTGAGTAGCACAGATACGCAGTATTTT
>TRBV7-8|.|.|TRBJ1-1
CASSLLGGYTEAFF
TGTGCCAGCAGCCTCCTTGGGGGGTACACTGAAGCTTTCTTT
>TRBV9|.|.|TRBJ2-2
CASSVATGMRTGELFF
TGTGCCAGCAGCGTAGCTACAGGGATGCGGACCGGGGAGCTGTTTTTT
>TRBV6-1|.|.|TRBJ2-7
CASSEVYDEQYF
TGTGCCAGCAGTGAAGTCTACGACGAGCAGTACTTC
>TRBV7-3|.|TRBD1|TRBJ2-2
CASSLQGGTGANTGELFF
TGTGCCAGCAGCTTACAGGGTGGGACAGGGGCGAACACCGGGGAGCTGTTTTTT
>TRBV9|.|.|TRBJ2-1
CASSVAGQPNEQFF
TGTGCCAGCAGCGTAGCGGGACAACCCAATGAGCAGTTCTTC
>TRBV5-6|many|.|TRBJ1-3
CASSPRGTGNTIYF
TGTGCCAGCTCCCCCAGGGGCACTGGAAACACCATATATTTT
>TRBV7-8|.|.|TRBJ2-2
CASSLDYMNTGELFF
TGTGCCAGCAGCTTAGACTACATGAACACCGGGGAGCTGTTTTTT
>TRBV11-2|.|.|TRBJ1-2
CASSPFDRNYGYTF
TGTGCCAGCAGCCCCTTCGACAGGAACTATGGCTACACCTTC
>TRBV6-5|.|.|TRBJ1-3
CASSRGNSGNTIYF
TGTGCCAGCAGTCGAGGGAACTCTGGAAACACCATATATTTT
>TRBV10-3|.|TRBD1|TRBJ2-3
CAISESVGQSSTDTQYF
TGTGCCATCAGTGAGTCCGTGGGACAGAGCAGCACAGATACGCAGTATTTT
>TRBV6-1|few|.|TRBJ1-6
CASSEAQSSPLHF
TGTGCCAGCAGTGAAGCACAGTCTTCACCCCTCCACTTT
>TRBV14|.|TRBD1|TRBJ2-7
CASSQTGHSYEQYF
TGTGCCAGCAGCCAGACAGGGCACTCCTACGAGCAGTACTTC
>TRBV2|.|.|TRBJ1-1
CASSEETGYIGTEAFF
TGTGCCAGCAGTGAAGAAACAGGGTATATAGGCACTGAAGCTTTCTTT
>TRBV18|.|.|TRBJ1-4
CASSPSGPTNEKLFF
TGTGCCAGCTCACCTTCAGGGCCAACTAATGAAAAACTGTTTTTT
>TRBV5-4|.|TRBD2|TRBJ2-1
CASSAPGLAGGPNNEQFF
TGTGCCAGCAGCGCTCCGGGACTAGCGGGAGGGCCAAACAATGAGCAGTTCTTC
>TRBV7-6|.|.|TRBJ2-7
CASSSSIRESAYEQYF
TGTGCCAGCAGCTCCTCGATTAGGGAGAGCGCCTACGAGCAGTACTTC
>TRBV7-2|.|.|TRBJ2-2
CASSPSSTGELFF
TGTGCCAGCAGCCCATCGAGCACCGGGGAGCTGTTTTTT
>TRBV15|.|TRBD1|TRBJ2-5
CATSSRGQGRRETQYF
TGTGCCACCAGCAGTAGGGGACAGGGGAGACGAGAGACCCAGTACTTC
>TRBV4-3|.|.|TRBJ1-1
CASSQRGGAEAFF
TGCGCCAGCAGCCAACGGGGGGGGGCTGAAGCTTTCTTT
>TRBV4-3|.|.|TRBJ1-1
CASSQDWGDTEAFF
TGCGCCAGCAGCCAAGATTGGGGGGACACTGAAGCTTTCTTT
>TRBV10-3|few|TRBD1|TRBJ2-1
CAIRNRDRGSDEQFF
TGTGCCATCAGGAACCGGGACAGGGGTTCCGATGAGCAGTTCTTC
>TRBV28|.|TRBD2|TRBJ2-5
CASSLGLEETQYF
TGTGCCAGCAGTTTAGGACTAGAAGAGACCCAGTACTTC
>TRBV15|.|.|TRBJ2-7
CATSRERRGYEQYF
TGTGCCACCAGCAGAGAAAGGAGGGGTTACGAGCAGTACTTC
>TRBV18|.|TRBD1|TRBJ2-2
CASSPGQGSTGELFF
TGTGCCAGCTCACCAGGACAGGGATCCACCGGGGAGCTGTTTTTT
>TRBV4-1|.|TRBD1|TRBJ1-5
CASSQDRYNQPQHF
TGCGCCAGCAGCCAGGACAGGTACAATCAGCCCCAGCATTTT
>TRBV30|.|.|TRBJ1-1
CAWNLQWGGDTEAFF
TGTGCCTGGAATCTCCAGTGGGGGGGGGACACTGAAGCTTTCTTT
>TRBV6-5|once|.|TRBJ2-7
CASSNWRNPHEQYF
TGTGCCAGCAGCAACTGGCGGAACCCCCACGAGCAGTACTTC
>TRBV7-2|.|TRBD2|TRBJ2-7
CASSPGLAAKEQYF
TGTGCCAGCAGCCCGGGACTAGCGGCAAAGGAGCAGTACTTC
>TRBV30|.|.|TRBJ2-1
CAWSLGQGTYNEQFF
TGTGCCTGGAGCTTGGGGCAGGGAACCTACAATGAGCAGTTCTTC
>TRBV29-1|.|.|TRBJ2-3
CSVGEWAAEDTQYF
TGCAGCGTTGGGGAGTGGGCCGCGGAGGATACGCAGTATTTT
>TRBV6-1|many|.|TRBJ1-5
CASSLGGAGNQPQHF
TGTGCCAGCAGTCTCGGAGGCGCCGGCAATCAGCCCCAGCATTTT
>TRBV5-8|.|.|TRBJ2-6
CASSEPGFWGSGANVLTF
TGTGCCAGCAGCGAACCAGGGTTTTGGGGCTCTGGGGCCAACGTCCTGACTTTC
>TRBV4-2|once|.|TRBJ1-2
CASSHGEDYGYTF
TGTGCCAGCAGCCACGGGGAGGACTATGGCTACACCTTC